Below, one TCR beta chain is given with its context. Its antigen is still unknown. This sample stems from a study of T cell repertoires in cytomegalovirus infection. Overall study: It can be stated that public TCR beta signatures indicated CMV infection as well as a matching HLA type. Study-wide points: Dominating the ex vivo response were TCR beta clonotypes that were CMV-specific and HLA-C-restricted.

TCRdb analysed the reads with MiXCR anew, one entry per CDR3 protein. The sample has more than 150,000 distinct CDR3 sequences, around 24% seen once. The V end lost 6 bases, the J end lost 5 bases, and 12 bases lay between the germline ends. The germline CDR1 and CDR2 sequences are SNHLY and FYNNEI. This CDR3 is built from 13 residues. The chain couples TRBV2 to TRBJ2-3; D may be TRBD1 (5 bases). This receptor was identified in a human donor in good health (CMV status not recorded). Some clones in this sample may be carry-over from other donors' samples. Sample: PBMCs. The CDR3 DNA reads as TGTGCCAGCAGGCGCAGGGATCGAGATACGCAGTATTTT. As protein: CASRRRDRDTQYF.